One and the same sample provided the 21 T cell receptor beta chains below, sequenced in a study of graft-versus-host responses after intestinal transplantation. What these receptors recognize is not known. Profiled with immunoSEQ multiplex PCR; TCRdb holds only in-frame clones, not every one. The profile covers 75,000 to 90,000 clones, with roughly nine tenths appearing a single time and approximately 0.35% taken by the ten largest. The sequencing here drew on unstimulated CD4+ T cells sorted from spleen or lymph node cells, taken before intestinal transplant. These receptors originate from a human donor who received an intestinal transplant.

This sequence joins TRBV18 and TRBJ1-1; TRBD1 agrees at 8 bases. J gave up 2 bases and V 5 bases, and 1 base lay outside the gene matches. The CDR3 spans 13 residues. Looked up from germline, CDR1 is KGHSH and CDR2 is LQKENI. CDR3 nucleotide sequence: TGTGCCAGCTCAGGACAGGGAAACACTGAAGCTTTCTTT. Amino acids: CASSGQGNTEAFF. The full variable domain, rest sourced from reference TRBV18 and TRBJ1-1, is NAGVMQNPRHLVRRRGQEARLRCSPMKGHSHVYWYRQLPEEGLKFMVYLQKENIIDESGMPKERFSAEFPKEGPSILRIQQVVRGDSAAYFCASSGQGNTEAFFGQGTRLTVV.

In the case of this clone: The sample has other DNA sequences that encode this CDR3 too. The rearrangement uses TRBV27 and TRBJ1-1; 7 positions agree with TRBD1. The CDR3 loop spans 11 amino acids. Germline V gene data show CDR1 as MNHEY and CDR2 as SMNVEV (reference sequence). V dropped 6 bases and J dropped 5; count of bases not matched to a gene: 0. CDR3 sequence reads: CASSRGTEAFF. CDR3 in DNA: TGTGCCAGCAGCAGGGGGACTGAAGCTTTCTTT.

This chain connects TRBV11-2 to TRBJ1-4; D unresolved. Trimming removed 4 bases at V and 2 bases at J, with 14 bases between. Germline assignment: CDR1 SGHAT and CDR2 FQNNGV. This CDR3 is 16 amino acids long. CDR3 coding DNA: TGTGCCAGCAGCTCTGGACTACAAGGCACTAATGAAAAACTGTTTTTT. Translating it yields CASSSGLQGTNEKLFF.

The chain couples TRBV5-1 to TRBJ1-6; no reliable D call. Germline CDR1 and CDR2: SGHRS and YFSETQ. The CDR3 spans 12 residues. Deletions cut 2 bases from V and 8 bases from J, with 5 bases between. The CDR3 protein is CASSLGDSPLHF. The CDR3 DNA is TGCGCCAGCAGCTTAGGAGATTCACCCCTCCACTTT.

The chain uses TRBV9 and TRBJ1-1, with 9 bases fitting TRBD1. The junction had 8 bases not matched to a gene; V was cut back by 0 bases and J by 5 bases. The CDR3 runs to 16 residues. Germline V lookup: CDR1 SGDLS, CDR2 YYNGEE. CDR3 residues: CASSVGWGQGGTEAFF. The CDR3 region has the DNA TGTGCCAGCAGCGTAGGGTGGGGACAGGGAGGGACTGAAGCTTTCTTT.

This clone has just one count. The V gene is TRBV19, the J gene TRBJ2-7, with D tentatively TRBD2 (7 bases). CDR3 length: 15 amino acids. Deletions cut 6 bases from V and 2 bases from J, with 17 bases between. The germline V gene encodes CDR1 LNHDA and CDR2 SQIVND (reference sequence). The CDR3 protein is CASSPGGQPPYEQYF. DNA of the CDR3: TGTGCCAGTAGCCCCGGGGGGCAGCCGCCCTACGAGCAGTACTTC.

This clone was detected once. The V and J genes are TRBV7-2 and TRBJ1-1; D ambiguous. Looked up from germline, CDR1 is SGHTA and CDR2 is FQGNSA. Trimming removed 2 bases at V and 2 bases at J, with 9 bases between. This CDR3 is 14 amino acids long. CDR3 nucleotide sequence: TGTGCCAGCAGCTTAATGGCAGTCAACACTGAAGCTTTCTTT. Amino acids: CASSLMAVNTEAFF. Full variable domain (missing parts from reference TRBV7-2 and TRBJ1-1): GAGVSQSPSNKVTEKGKDVELRCDPISGHTALYWYRQSLGQGLEFLIYFQGNSAPDKSGLPSDRFSAERTGGSVSTLTIQRTQQEDSAVYLCASSLMAVNTEAFFGQGTRLTVV.

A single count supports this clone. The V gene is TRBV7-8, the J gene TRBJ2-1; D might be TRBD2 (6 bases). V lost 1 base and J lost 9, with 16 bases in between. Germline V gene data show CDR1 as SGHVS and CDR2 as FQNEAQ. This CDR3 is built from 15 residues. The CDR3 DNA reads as TGTGCCAGCAGCTTAGTGCGCGGGTGGCGGGGTGAGCAGTTCTTC. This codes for CASSLVRGWRGEQFF. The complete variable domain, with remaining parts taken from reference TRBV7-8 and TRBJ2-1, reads GAGVSQSPRYKVAKRGQDVALRCDPISGHVSLFWYQQALGQGPEFLTYFQNEAQLDKSGLPSDRFFAERPEGSVSTLKIQRTQQEDSAVYLCASSLVRGWRGEQFFGPGTRLTVL.

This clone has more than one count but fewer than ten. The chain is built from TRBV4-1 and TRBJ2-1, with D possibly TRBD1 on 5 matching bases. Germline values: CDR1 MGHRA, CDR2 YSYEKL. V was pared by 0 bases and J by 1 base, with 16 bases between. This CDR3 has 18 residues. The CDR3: CASSQEPLQVPSYNEQFF. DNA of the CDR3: TGCGCCAGCAGCCAAGAACCCCTACAGGTGCCATCCTACAATGAGCAGTTCTTC.

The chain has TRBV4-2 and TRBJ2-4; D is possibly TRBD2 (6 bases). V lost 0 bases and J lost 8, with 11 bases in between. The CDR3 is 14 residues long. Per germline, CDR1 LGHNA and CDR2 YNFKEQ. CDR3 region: CASSQEGSGDIQYF. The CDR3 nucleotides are TGTGCCAGCAGCCAAGAGGGGTCGGGGGACATTCAGTACTTC.

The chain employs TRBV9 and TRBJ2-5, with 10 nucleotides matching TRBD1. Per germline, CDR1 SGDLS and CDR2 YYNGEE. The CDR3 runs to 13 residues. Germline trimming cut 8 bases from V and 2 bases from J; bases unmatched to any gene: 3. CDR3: CARGDRGQETQYF. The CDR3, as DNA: TGTGCCAGGGGGGACAGGGGACAAGAGACCCAGTACTTC.

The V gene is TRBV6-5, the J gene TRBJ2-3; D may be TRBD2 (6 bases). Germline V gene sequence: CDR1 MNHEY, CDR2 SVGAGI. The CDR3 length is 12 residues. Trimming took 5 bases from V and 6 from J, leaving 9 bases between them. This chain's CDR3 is CASSTRGDTQYF. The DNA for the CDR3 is TGTGCCAGCAGTACTCGGGGGGATACGCAGTATTTT.

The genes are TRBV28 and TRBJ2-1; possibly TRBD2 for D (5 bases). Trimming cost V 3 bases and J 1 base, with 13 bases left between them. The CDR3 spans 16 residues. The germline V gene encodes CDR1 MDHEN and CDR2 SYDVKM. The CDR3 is CASSFRGRYSYNEQFF. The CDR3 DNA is TGTGCCAGCAGTTTCCGAGGGAGATATTCCTACAATGAGCAGTTCTTC. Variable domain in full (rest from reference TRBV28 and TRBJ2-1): DVKVTQSSRYLVKRTGEKVFLECVQDMDHENMFWYRQDPGLGLRLIYFSYDVKMKEKGDIPEGYSVSREKKERFSLILESASTNQTSMYLCASSFRGRYSYNEQFFGPGTRLTVL.

CDR3 sequence (DNA): TGTGCCAGCAGAGAACTTGACAATGAGCAGTTCTTC. It translates to CASRELDNEQFF. The genes are TRBV2 and TRBJ2-1; no definite D call. Germline lookup yields CDR1 SNHLY and CDR2 FYNNEI. This CDR3 region has 12 residues. Trimming removed 6 bases from V and 5 bases from J, with 8 bases in between.

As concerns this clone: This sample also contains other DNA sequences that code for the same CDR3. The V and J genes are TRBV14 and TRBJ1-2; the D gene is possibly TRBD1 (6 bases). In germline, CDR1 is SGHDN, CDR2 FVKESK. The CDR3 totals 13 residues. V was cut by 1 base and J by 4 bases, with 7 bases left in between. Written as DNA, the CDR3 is TGTGCCAGCAGCCAAGTACAGGGCTATGGCTACACCTTC. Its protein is CASSQVQGYGYTF.

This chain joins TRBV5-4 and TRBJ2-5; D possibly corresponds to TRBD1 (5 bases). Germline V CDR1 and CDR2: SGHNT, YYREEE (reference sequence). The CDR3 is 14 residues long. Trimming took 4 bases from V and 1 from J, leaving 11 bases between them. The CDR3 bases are TGTGCCAGCAGCAAGACAGTATCCCAAGAGACCCAGTACTTC. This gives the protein CASSKTVSQETQYF.

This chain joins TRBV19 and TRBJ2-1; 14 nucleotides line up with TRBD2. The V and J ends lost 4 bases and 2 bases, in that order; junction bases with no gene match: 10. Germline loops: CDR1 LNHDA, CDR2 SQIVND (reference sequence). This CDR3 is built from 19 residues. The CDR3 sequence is CASSTPGLAGATTYNEQFF. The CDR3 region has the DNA TGTGCCAGTAGTACCCCGGGACTAGCGGGGGCGACGACCTACAATGAGCAGTTCTTC.

As DNA, the CDR3 is TGTGCCAGCATGCCGCGACTGCAATCCGGGGAGCTGTTTTTT. Its protein is CASMPRLQSGELFF. The chain carries TRBV2 and TRBJ2-2; D unclear. Looked up from germline, CDR1 is SNHLY and CDR2 is FYNNEI. This CDR3 has 14 residues. The V and J ends lost 7 bases and 6 bases respectively, with 15 bases between them.

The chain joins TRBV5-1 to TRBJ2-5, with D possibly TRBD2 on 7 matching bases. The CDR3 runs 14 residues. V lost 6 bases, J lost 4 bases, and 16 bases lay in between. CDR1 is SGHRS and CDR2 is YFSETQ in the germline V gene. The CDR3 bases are TGCGCCAGCAAACCCCACGGGGGGCCAGAGACCCAGTACTTC. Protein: CASKPHGGPETQYF.

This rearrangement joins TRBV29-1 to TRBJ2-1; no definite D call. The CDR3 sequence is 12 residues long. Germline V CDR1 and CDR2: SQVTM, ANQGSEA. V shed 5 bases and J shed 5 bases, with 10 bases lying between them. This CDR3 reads CSVIQRHNEQFF. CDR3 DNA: TGCAGCGTTATCCAGCGCCACAATGAGCAGTTCTTC.

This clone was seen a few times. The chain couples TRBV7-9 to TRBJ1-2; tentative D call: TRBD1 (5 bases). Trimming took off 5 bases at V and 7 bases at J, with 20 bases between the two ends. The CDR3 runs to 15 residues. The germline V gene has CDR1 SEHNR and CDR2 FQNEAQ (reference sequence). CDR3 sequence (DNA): TGTGCCAGCAGCGCGACCCAGGGTCCCGCGGCTGGCTACACCTTC. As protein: CASSATQGPAAGYTF. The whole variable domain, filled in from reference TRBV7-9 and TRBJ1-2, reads DTGVSQNPRHKITKRGQNVTFRCDPISEHNRLYWYRQTLGQGPEFLTYFQNEAQLEKSRLLSDRFSAERPKGSFSTLEIQRTEQGDSAMYLCASSATQGPAAGYTFGSGTRLTVV.